These 10 T cell receptor beta chains were sequenced from one sample in a study of shared clonotypes between healthy human individuals. The method was immunoSEQ multiplex PCR; TCRdb's version includes in-frame clones alone and lacks a portion of them. The sample has hundreds of thousands of clones, around 81% seen once. Sequenced material: PBMCs. All receptors derive from a woman aged 40-49 years in good health. Some clones in this sample may be carry-over from other donors' samples.

The chain links TRBV30 to TRBJ2-3; 9 positions match TRBD2. The V gene's germline CDR1 is GTSNPN and CDR2 SVGIG (reference sequence). Trimming at V came to 5 bases and at J to 1 base, leaving 7 bases not matched to a gene. The CDR3 is made up of 15 amino acids. The CDR3 bases are TGTGCCTGGTTCCCGGGACTAGCTGGCACAGATACGCAGTATTTT. Translating it yields CAWFPGLAGTDTQYF.

The chain is built from TRBV11-2 and TRBJ2-2; no reliable D call. With 6 bases removed from V and 4 bases from J, the gap between germline ends came to 9 bases. CDR1 is SGHAT, CDR2 FQNNGV, per germline. The CDR3 is made up of 13 amino acids. CDR3 sequence: CASSGQSTGELFF. The CDR3, as DNA: TGTGCCAGCAGTGGGCAGAGCACCGGGGAGCTGTTTTTT.

Of note for this clone: The conserved final phenylalanine or tryptophan is absent from the CDR3, which likely points to a read error. This rearrangement joins TRBV6-1 to TRBJ1-1; no clear D gene. CDR3 length: 15 residues. Germline CDR1 and CDR2: MNHNS and SASEGT. The V gene lost 1 base and the J gene lost 0 bases, with 9 bases spanning the gap. CDR3 protein: CASSEVGSMNTEAFS. The CDR3 DNA follows: TGTGCCAGCAGTGAAGTAGGTTCCATGAACACTGAAGCTTTCTCT.

The chain is built from TRBV30 and TRBJ2-1; no firm D call. The CDR3 has 11 residues. The germline V and J ends were trimmed by 2 bases and 7 bases, with 6 bases remaining between them. Germline CDR1 is GTSNPN and CDR2 is SVGIG (reference sequence). This chain's CDR3 is CAWSSWNEQFF. The CDR3 DNA is TGTGCCTGGAGTTCGTGGAATGAGCAGTTCTTC.

On this clone: A far larger clone is off by one base, so a read error is likely. Other DNA sequences from this sample encode an identical CDR3 as well. V is TRBV29-1 and J is TRBJ1-1, with D perhaps matching TRBD1 (5 bases). V was clipped by 6 bases and J by 5 bases, with 19 bases between them. The length of the CDR3 is 14 residues. CDR1 is SQVTM and CDR2 is ANQGSEA in the germline V gene. CDR3 DNA: TGCAGCGTAGCACTCGGGACGGCTGGTACTGAAGCTTTCTTT. It encodes CSVALGTAGTEAFF.

This rearrangement joins TRBV7-9 to TRBJ1-1; 7 bases map to TRBD1. V lost 5 bases and J lost 4; bases outside the gene matches: 4. The CDR3 extends over 13 amino acids. CDR1 and CDR2 (germline): SEHNR, FQNEAQ (reference sequence). The CDR3 loop is CASSPNRGTEAFF. As DNA, the CDR3 is TGTGCCAGCAGCCCCAACAGGGGCACTGAAGCTTTCTTT.

In its sample, this clone was seen once. The V gene is TRBV9, the J gene TRBJ2-3; 7 bases are shared with TRBD2. The CDR3 loop spans 16 amino acids. V was clipped by 1 base and J by 0 bases; unmatched bases: 5. Germline-derived CDR1 and CDR2 are SGDLS and YYNGEE. The CDR3 DNA follows: TGTGCCAGCAGCGTACTAGCGGACGCTAGCACAGATACGCAGTATTTT. This gives the protein CASSVLADASTDTQYF.

With respect to this clone: A much larger clonotype is one base distant, so this may be a read error. The V call is TRBV30, the J call TRBJ1-3; D gene unclear. The DNA end is more similar to TRBJ2-2, so the J call may be wrong. From germline, CDR1 is GTSNPN and CDR2 SVGIG (reference sequence). The CDR3 loop spans 15 amino acids. CDR3 DNA: TGTGCCTGGAGTAGAGGAAGCAAGAACACCGGGGAGCTGTTTTTT. Protein: CAWSRGSKNTGELFF.

The chain joins TRBV5-1 to TRBJ2-5; 7 positions agree with TRBD2. Trimming cost V 2 bases and J 3 bases; bases outside gene matches: 7. The CDR3 contains 15 residues. Germline values: CDR1 SGHRS, CDR2 YFSETQ. The CDR3 is CASSFSGREKETQYF. As DNA, the CDR3 is TGCGCCAGCAGCTTTTCGGGGCGGGAGAAAGAGACCCAGTACTTC.

The rearrangement joins TRBV11-2 to TRBJ2-7, with TRBD1 matching over 7 bases. V trimming: 2 bases; J trimming: 3 bases; junction bases outside the gene matches: 7. The CDR3 is 15 residues long. The germline gives CDR1 SGHAT, CDR2 FQNNGV. The CDR3: CASSLTRGFDYEQYF. The CDR3 DNA follows: TGTGCCAGCAGCTTAACCAGGGGGTTCGACTACGAGCAGTACTTC.